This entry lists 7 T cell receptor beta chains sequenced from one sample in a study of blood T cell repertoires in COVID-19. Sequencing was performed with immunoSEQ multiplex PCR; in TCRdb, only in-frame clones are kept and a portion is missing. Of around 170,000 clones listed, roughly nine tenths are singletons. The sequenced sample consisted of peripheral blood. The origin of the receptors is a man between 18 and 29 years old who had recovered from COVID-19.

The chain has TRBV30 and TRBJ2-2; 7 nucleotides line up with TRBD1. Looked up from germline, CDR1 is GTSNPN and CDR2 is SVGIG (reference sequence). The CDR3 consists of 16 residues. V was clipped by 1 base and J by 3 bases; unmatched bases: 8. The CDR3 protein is CAWSEPGQLYTGELFF. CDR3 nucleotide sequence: TGTGCCTGGAGTGAACCGGGACAGTTATACACCGGGGAGCTGTTTTTT.

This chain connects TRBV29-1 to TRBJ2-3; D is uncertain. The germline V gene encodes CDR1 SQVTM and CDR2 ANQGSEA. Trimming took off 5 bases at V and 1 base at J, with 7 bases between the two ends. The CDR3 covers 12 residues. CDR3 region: CSVRQGTDTQYF. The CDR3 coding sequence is TGCAGCGTTCGGCAGGGCACAGATACGCAGTATTTT.

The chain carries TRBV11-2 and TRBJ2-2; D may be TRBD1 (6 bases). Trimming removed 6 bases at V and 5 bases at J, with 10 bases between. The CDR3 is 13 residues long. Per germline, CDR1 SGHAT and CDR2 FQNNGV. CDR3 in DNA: TGTGCCAGCAGACAGGGTGGAACCGGGGAGCTGTTTTTT. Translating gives CASRQGGTGELFF.

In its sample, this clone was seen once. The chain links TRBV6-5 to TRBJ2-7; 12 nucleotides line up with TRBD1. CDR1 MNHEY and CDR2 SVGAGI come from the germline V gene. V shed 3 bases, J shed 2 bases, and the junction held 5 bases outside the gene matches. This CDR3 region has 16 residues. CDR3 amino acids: CASSYSGTGGPYEQYF. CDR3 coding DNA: TGTGCCAGCAGTTATTCCGGGACAGGGGGCCCCTACGAGCAGTACTTC.

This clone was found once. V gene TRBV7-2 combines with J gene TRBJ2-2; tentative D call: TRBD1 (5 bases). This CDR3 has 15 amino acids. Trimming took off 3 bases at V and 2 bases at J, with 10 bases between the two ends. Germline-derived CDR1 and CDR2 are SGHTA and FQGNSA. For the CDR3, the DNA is TGTGCCAGCAGCTTTGAACAGGTTAACACCGGGGAGCTGTTTTTT. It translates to CASSFEQVNTGELFF.

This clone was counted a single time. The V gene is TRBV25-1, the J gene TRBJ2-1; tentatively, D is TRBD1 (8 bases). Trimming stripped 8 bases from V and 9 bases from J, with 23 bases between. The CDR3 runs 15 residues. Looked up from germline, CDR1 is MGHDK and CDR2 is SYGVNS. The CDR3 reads CASRLGQGRGGEQFF. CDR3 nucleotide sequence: TGTGCCAGCCGATTAGGACAGGGTCGCGGGGGTGAGCAGTTCTTC.

The CDR3 reads CSARTGGEAFF. The DNA of the CDR3 is TGCAGTGCCAGGACAGGGGGGGAAGCTTTCTTT. V gene TRBV20-1 combines with J gene TRBJ1-1; 10 bases fit TRBD1. CDR3 length: 11 amino acids. J was trimmed by 8 bases and V by 6 bases; bases with no gene match: 3. Germline CDR1 is DFQATT and CDR2 is SNEGSKA (reference sequence).